The T cell receptor beta chain under discussion was sequenced for a study of cytomegalovirus exposure and HLA in healthy donors (dated by TCRdb to 2016 to 2017). About the investigation overall: An earlier analysis of approximately 590 of the donors reported approximately 300 Gb of sequence data and roughly 110 million unique TCR beta sequences from 150 million to 200 million T cells. An early release that covered around 590 HLA-typed donors contained about 300 gigabases of sequencing data and tens of millions of unique TCR sequences. Of the approximately 400 genotyped donors, roughly 80% fell in the genetic ancestry cluster associated with self-reported Caucasian donors. The study aimed to test whether cataloging public T cell receptors could reveal signatures of past pathogen exposure. The T cell repertoires of some 670 subjects were profiled by immunosequencing and related to cytomegalovirus serostatus. Along with the roughly 710-subject first cohort, a separate validation cohort of about 110 different subjects was used. The study combined high-throughput TCR immunosequencing, statistical association of individual TCRs with disease status, and machine learning to predict cytomegalovirus infection status. In a later analysis, previously published TCR beta repertoires from more than 500 donors were re-analyzed and high-resolution HLA genotyping was added so that TCR occurrence patterns could be studied. In the later analysis, no new phenotypic data were used to find candidate immune exposures; instead, reliance was placed on TCR beta sequences and their occurrence across donors. An earlier analysis of around 540 of the donors applied high-throughput TCR beta sequencing to assess whether each TCR beta V gene segment acted as functional or pseudogenic. Alongside the repertoire data, information on donor age, sex, ethnicity and CMV serostatus was compiled. A later genetic analysis took genome-wide SNP genotypes for about 55% of the roughly 670 donors and used that subset as a discovery cohort. All discovery cohort repertoires had been generated using a single sequencing platform. HLA typing covered class I and class II loci at four-digit resolution. Typing coverage varied by locus: roughly 620-640 donors for A, B, C, DRB1 and DQB1; approximately 560 for DQA1; approximately 570 for DPA1; around 450 for DPB1. Four or five DR-DQ haplotypes were handled as single units for association and clustering, since linkage in the cohort was strong. Among 300 to 500 genotyped donors of the cohort, an average of approximately 240,000 unique TCR beta nucleotide sequences was sequenced per donor, of which 15% to 20% were non-productive. Overall study results and their limits: In an earlier analysis of some 640 of the donors, most TCR beta V segments were observed in productive rearrangements about 87% or about 30% of the time, broadly matching IMGT annotations. HLA typing was unavailable for some donors at each locus, so association tests used only the typed subset. A later analysis found that TCR association rates varied across HLA loci, with DRB1 alleles showing the most associated TCRs and HLA-C alleles the fewest. Linkage disequilibrium might explain the correlated functional status among segregating V segments, but an unknown experimental factor could not be ruled out. The earlier analysis of approximately 590 of the donors excluded around 17 rarely observed V segments, including chromosome 9 orphons, because counts were too low. An association between a missense DCLRE1C variant and V-gene and J-gene trimming of TCR beta chains was found in a later genetic analysis and replicated in an independent cohort. A cluster of highly shared sequence variants was judged likely to represent a technical artifact of the sequencing pipeline. Sequencing depth was assumed to be roughly uniform across donors in the presence/absence analyses, though that assumption may not hold. A total of 150 to 200 TCR beta chains were listed by the study as associated with cytomegalovirus. In a later analysis, several top co-occurrence clusters were reported to appear linked to parvovirus B19, influenza, CMV and Epstein-Barr virus. Three of the identified cytomegalovirus-associated TCR beta chains were confirmed in vitro to be specific for cytomegalovirus antigens. This cohort had only TCR beta chains sequenced, and the lack of alpha or paired-chain data limited which features could be detected. Most CMV-associated TCR beta chains appeared to be HLA-restricted in a later analysis, and the HLA associations seemed to be driven largely by CMV exposure. In a later genetic analysis, fewer N-insertions in productive TCRs were reported among donors in an Asian-associated ancestry cluster than the roughly 700-donor mean. When HLA alleles, especially DR and DQ, strongly co-occurred, attributing TCR associations to individual alleles was difficult. CMV serostatus was the only immune exposure information available for the cohort. A further reported finding was that TCR beta sequences accurately predicted the HLA-A and HLA-B alleles for most subjects in the first cohort. The authors suggested that the approach could potentially be extended to other disease states and immunological phenotypes. In a later analysis, more than 15,000 TCR beta sequences were associated with specific HLA alleles at a false discovery rate of 0.05. Because the 87-base-pair reads could not distinguish some IMGT-functional V segments, including TRBV6-2 and TRBV6-3, those segments were excluded. A later analysis found that HLA-associated TCR beta chains were more clonally expanded and had lower generation probabilities than equally common non-associated chains. In both the original and validation cohorts, the classifier was reported to diagnose cytomegalovirus status with high specificity and sensitivity. Most TCR sequences were observed very rarely across donors, whereas some public TCRs were present in many individuals.

Receptor amplification or capture employed the immunoSEQ multiplex PCR assay. For the multiplex PCR, a mixture combining 60 forward primers for TCR Vbeta segments and 13 reverse primers for TCR Jbeta segments was used. A multiplex PCR assay on genomic DNA amplified the CDR3 region of rearranged TCR beta genes. The amplified TCR beta libraries were sequenced on the Illumina HiSeq System as 87-base-pair reads. As for the authors' bioinformatics: In a later analysis, some 80 million unique TCR beta chains were counted across the 666 repertoires, and some 10 million of these chains were shared by at least two donors. Raw reads were error-corrected and collapsed into unique sequences by a nearest-neighbor algorithm in which closely related sequences were merged to remove PCR and sequencing errors. Alignment of CDR3 sequences to IMGT reference sequences was used to assign V, D and J gene segments. Each retained sequence needed at least a six-nucleotide match to both a V gene segment and a J gene segment. Rearrangements were called productive when the CDR3 lacked stop codons and stayed in frame with V and J; all others were non-productive. CDR3 was defined according to IMGT convention as the region running from the second conserved V-encoded cysteine to the conserved J-encoded phenylalanine. Sequences without an unambiguous match to a single V gene segment were excluded from the earlier analysis of approximately 600 of the donors. An earlier analysis of 587 of the donors called V segments functional above 56.7% productive rearrangements and segregating when the between-donor standard deviation exceeded 5%. A statistical classification framework was built to diagnose cytomegalovirus status from the catalog of TCR beta chain sequences. In a later analysis, TCR nucleotide sequences were compared against IMGT/GENE-DB human TR gene sequences so that V and J genes could be assigned. The TCRdist pipeline was used in a later analysis to assign CDR3 sequences and most-parsimonious VDJ recombination scenarios. A later analysis defined each TCR beta chain by its CDR3 amino acid sequence plus V-gene family, and excluded reads lacking a unique V-gene family. In a later analysis, fewer than 650 highly shared, low-generation-probability nucleotide sequences were removed to address suspected cross-contamination and a sequencing artifact. In a later analysis, a clonal expansion index for each public chain was calculated from normalized within-repertoire ranks of inferred template counts. In a later analysis, generation probabilities were computed using a VDJ recombination model fitted to out-of-frame rearrangements, and the results were checked against IGoR. Hypergeometric tests were used in a later analysis to score TCR-TCR, TCR-HLA and TCR-CMV co-occurrence, with a repertoire-size bias correction applied to the TCR pairs. In a later analysis, false discovery rates were estimated by permuting HLA or CMV assignments 20 times. A later analysis grouped co-occurring TCRs with DBSCAN, adding TCRdist sequence similarity when clustering within HLA-allele-positive subsets. Co-occurrence clustering excluded repertoires with fewer than 30,000 or more than 120,000 public chains, plus five with anomalous nucleotide sharing. Entries here come from immuneACCESS through TCRdb and include only in-frame sequences with V and J called. Some clones fail to appear in such tables; in the studies checked, an unresolved V gene covers under half of the shortfall, and the cause of the remainder is unknown. The V and J calls and clone size were taken over from that table, and D and trimming were inferred from the DNA. This sample has 150,000 to 200,000 clones in its table, and approximately 70% of those were observed once. The ten largest clones capture less than 3% of the sample.

Unmatched junction bases come to 5, with V trimmed by 3 bases and J by 9 bases. The CDR3, cysteine through phenylalanine, is 15 amino acids long. The sequence is cut down to CDR3 DNA, 45 bases in frame from base 1. The CDR1 and CDR2 encoded by the germline V gene are LGHNA and YSLEER. There are a few counts of this clone. No cognate antigen has been identified for it. The input lacks base qualities; no much larger clone sits a single base away. The cohort was made up of 650 to 700 healthy bone marrow donors. Cohort members were all nominally healthy when sampled, although unrecorded immune exposures were likely present. The donor tested CMV seropositive and was one of the 289 seropositive cohort members. Every donor gave a peripheral blood sample, and the peripheral blood mononuclear cells from that sample were used for TCR beta sequencing. The Qiagen DNeasy Blood Extraction Kit was used to extract genomic DNA from the blood cell samples.

Sequencing was carried out using PBMCs. The sequence came from a woman aged 40 to 49 in good health and CMV-seropositive. The V gene is TRBV4-3 and the J gene is TRBJ1-6; TRBD1 fits 10 bases in the junction. The CDR3 sequence is CASSQATGGGSPLHF. The DNA is TGCGCCAGCAGCCAGGCGACAGGGGGCGGTTCACCCCTCCACTTT.